Included here is one T cell receptor beta chain sequence, with context. Its antigen remains unknown. This sample was taken from a study of T cells in Graves' hyperthyroidism and ophthalmopathy. The ends lost 2 bases at V and 9 bases at J; junction bases unmatched: 0. Per the germline V gene, CDR1 is ENHRY and CDR2 is SYGVKD. The CDR3 is 11 amino acids. Overall study results and limits: In the blood, most expanded thyroid clonotypes above 0.001 appeared as well.

TCR beta CDR3 regions were amplified from RNA. First-round RT-PCR targeting the TCR CDR3 was performed with the HTBI primer set. TCRdb used MiXCR to reprocess the multiplex PCR reads, holding one entry per CDR3 protein. The sample consists of approximately 95,000 distinct CDR3 sequences, roughly 39% of them appearing once. Graves' hyperthyroidism was deemed stable given no ophthalmopathy progression within 18 months. Diagnostic assessment was based on clinical symptoms, serum thyroxine and TRAb, thyroid ultrasound and orbital computed tomography. The receptor was isolated from a woman aged 25-40 years with Graves' hyperthyroidism. Sequenced sample: peripheral blood or thyroid tissue (not recorded which). The rearrangement links TRBV10-3 to TRBJ2-7; 8 bases are a match to TRBD1. The CDR3 here is CAISEDRGQYF. As DNA, the CDR3 is TGTGCCATCAGTGAGGACAGGGGGCAGTACTTC.